The entry below describes one TCR beta chain. Its antigen target is currently unknown. No much larger clone exists at a distance of one base, and base qualities are not known. TCRbeta CDR3 regions were amplified from genomic DNA using the immunoSEQ Assay, a bias-controlled multiplex PCR. Per the source publication's procedure: Within the assay, amplification of reference gene primers was used to estimate how many nucleated cells each sample contained. To quantify the absolute abundance of each unique TCRbeta CDR3 rearrangement, sequence reads were collapsed and filtered. Productive Simpson clonality was computed per sample as the square root of Simpson's diversity index over productive rearrangements. In its TCRdb copy, this immuneACCESS table keeps in-frame sequences only and misses some clones. Where compared with another copy, unresolved V genes explain less than half of these, and the others have no known cause. The V and J calls and the clone size are those of that table, but D and trimming were determined from the DNA. The sample records under 250,000 clones, less than 85% of which are singletons. Together, the top ten hold under 3% of the sample.

Whole blood was collected in K2EDTA tubes by collaborating institutions according to the institutions' own protocols. For TCRbeta analysis, collaborators shipped samples in one of three forms: frozen whole blood, isolated PBMCs, or DNA extracted from either of those sample types. The data derive from a study of blood T cell repertoires in COVID-19 (TCRdb year 2020). With regard to the full study: Samples covering the acute and convalescent phases of COVID-19 were provided by collaborators in the United States, Italy and Spain. The prospective study material was composed of cDNA or gDNA derived from T cells, B-cell-depleted T cells, or PBMCs. Deeply sampled blood TCRbeta repertoires from subjects exposed to, actively infected with, or recovered from COVID-19 were included in the dataset. The repertoires were released in a freely available public database intended as a resource for research on the immune response to SARS-CoV-2. The samples were drawn from two sources: the first 160 participants of the ongoing ImmuneRACE study, and 1,200 or so subjects contributed by 6 global collaborators. The sample metadata nearly always contained a de-identified subject ID, COVID-19 status, age in years and sex. Where available, HLA class I and class II types were taken from metadata supplied by the sample provider and were not determined by assay-based typing. What the work shows at the level of the full study, not this receptor alone: The amount of clinical and demographic metadata varied by source and participant and was provided uncurated.

The CDR3 measures 16 amino acids from cysteine to phenylalanine. The sequence is cut down to CDR3 DNA, 48 bases in frame from base 1. CDR1 WNHNN and CDR2 SYGVQD were looked up in the germline V gene (reference sequence). Trimming takes 3 bases off V and 6 bases off J; junction bases not matched to a gene: 11. Sequencing was performed on peripheral blood. The source is a woman in her 70s with active or convalescent COVID-19. The receptor chain draws on TRBV10-1 and TRBJ2-3; the junction holds 8 bases that match TRBD1. The CDR3 protein: CASSDQATGGMDTQYF. At the DNA level, the sequence is TGCGCCAGCAGTGACCAAGCTACAGGGGGTATGGATACGCAGTATTTT.